Below are 17 T cell receptor beta chains sequenced from a single sample in a study of type 1 regulatory T cells. No antigen is known for these receptors. Via MiXCR, TCRdb re-called the reads, giving one row per CDR3 protein. The data contain roughly 21,000 distinct CDR3 sequences, 40% to 55% of them singletons. The material sequenced was cultured T cells, either the whole culture or a sorted T cell fraction (not recorded which). These receptors were taken from a human donor in good health.

This rearrangement joins TRBV7-9 to TRBJ1-1, with D tentatively TRBD1 (5 bases). The CDR3 consists of 17 residues. With 1 base removed from V and 1 base from J, the gap between germline ends came to 16 bases. Germline loops: CDR1 SEHNR, CDR2 FQNEAQ (reference sequence). Here the CDR3 reads CASSLDFRGAPNTEAFF. In nucleotides, the CDR3 is TGTGCCAGCAGCTTAGACTTTAGAGGGGCACCGAACACTGAAGCTTTCTTT.

This clonotype has a handful of counts. The rearrangement links TRBV18 to TRBJ2-2, with D maybe TRBD2 (6 bases). The V end lost 3 bases, the J end lost 1 base, and 9 bases lay between the germline ends. The CDR3 has 15 amino acids. From germline, CDR1 is KGHSH and CDR2 LQKENI. The CDR3 region has the DNA TGTGCCAGCTCACCGGGACTTCAGAACACCGGGGAGCTGTTTTTT. It specifies CASSPGLQNTGELFF.

This chain links TRBV29-1 with TRBJ1-1, with a weak D call TRBD1 (5 bases). The CDR3 sequence is 13 residues long. Germline V gene data show CDR1 as SQVTM and CDR2 as ANQGSEA. V lost 1 base and J 4 bases, leaving 10 bases between the germline ends. DNA for the CDR3: TGCAGCGTTGAAGTTGGGGGACTCACTGAAGCTTTCTTT. Its protein is CSVEVGGLTEAFF.

This rearrangement joins TRBV27 to TRBJ1-5; D not certain. Deletions cut 1 base from V and 1 base from J, with 5 bases between. CDR1 and CDR2 from the germline V gene are MNHEY and SMNVEV (reference sequence). The CDR3 extends over 14 amino acids. The CDR3 nucleotides are TGTGCCAGCAGTTTATTGGGAAGCAATCAGCCCCAGCATTTT. Translating it yields CASSLLGSNQPQHF.

The CDR3: CASSLEGTENEKLFF. CDR3 DNA sequence: TGCGCCAGCAGCTTGGAGGGGACGGAGAATGAAAAACTGTTTTTT. This chain joins TRBV5-1 and TRBJ1-4, with a weak D call TRBD1 (5 bases). V was pared by 0 bases and J by 5 bases, with 11 bases between. The CDR3 has 15 residues. The V gene's germline CDR1 is SGHRS and CDR2 YFSETQ.

This clonotype was observed a handful of times. The rearrangement links TRBV11-2 to TRBJ1-1; D unclear. Per germline, CDR1 SGHAT and CDR2 FQNNGV. This CDR3 contains 15 residues. V shed 4 bases and J shed 0 bases, with 12 bases lying between them. The CDR3 nucleotides read TGTGCCAGCAGCTCAAATCGGGTCATGAACACTGAAGCTTTCTTT. Encoded protein: CASSSNRVMNTEAFF.

This clonotype is medium-sized. The CDR3 DNA sequence: TGCAGTGCTAGACCTCCCCTCGGGACTAGCGGGGGCCAAAGCTACGAGCAGTACTTC. Residues: CSARPPLGTSGGQSYEQYF. This chain links TRBV20-1 with TRBJ2-7; TRBD2 aligns across 14 bases. The CDR3 sequence is 19 residues long. J lost 3 bases, V lost 2 bases, and 15 bases had no gene match. The germline V gene encodes CDR1 DFQATT and CDR2 SNEGSKA (reference sequence).

Comment on this clonotype: This may arise from a read error, as a much more abundant clone is one base away. This chain links TRBV7-2 with TRBJ2-1; D possibly corresponds to TRBD2 (7 bases). The CDR3 totals 15 residues. CDR1 and CDR2 from the germline V gene are SGHTA and FQGNSA. The germline V and J ends were trimmed by 3 bases and 10 bases, with 19 bases remaining between them. CDR3 bases: TGTGCCAGCAGCTTCGGCCCGGGGGGCTCCTACGAGCAGTTCTTC. Amino acid sequence: CASSFGPGGSYEQFF.

As to this clonotype: A much larger clone is a single base away; this may be a read error. Here the CDR3 reads CASSHTVTRTETFF. The CDR3 DNA reads TGTGCCAGCAGTCACACGGTTACTCGTACTGAAACTTTCTTT. The rearrangement links TRBV6-6 to TRBJ1-1; no reliable D call. The V gene's germline CDR1 is MNHNY and CDR2 SVGAGI (reference sequence). The CDR3 runs to 14 residues.

A remark on this clonotype: Since a far larger clone is one base different, this is likely a read error. This chain connects TRBV4-3 to TRBJ2-4; D unresolved. The V and J ends lost 0 bases and 13 bases respectively, with 22 bases between them. Germline V lookup: CDR1 LGHNA, CDR2 YSLEER. This CDR3 is built from 16 residues. The CDR3 DNA reads TGCGCCAGCAGCCAAGATACTGGGAACTCCTACAATGAGCAGTACTTC. Protein: CASSQDTGNSYNEQYF.

About this clonotype itself: A read error may produce the germline difference seen at one junction end. V usage is TRBV7-8 and J usage is TRBJ1-5; a possible D gene is TRBD1 (5 bases). This CDR3 has 17 residues. CDR1 and CDR2 from the germline V gene are SGHVS and FQNEAQ. The CDR3 nucleotides are TGTGCCAGCAGCGTAGCCGGGGGGGGATATAGCAATCAGCCCCAGCATTTT. Translation: CASSVAGGGYSNQPQHF. Full variable domain (rest looked up from reference TRBV7-8 and TRBJ1-5): GAGVSQSPRYKVAKRGQDVALRCDPISGHVSLFWYQQALGQGPEFLTYFQNEAQLDKSGLPSDRFFAERPEGSVSTLKIQRTQQEDSAVYLCASSVAGGGYSNQPQHFGDGTRLSIL.

The chain carries TRBV7-2 and TRBJ2-7; tentative D call: TRBD2 (6 bases). CDR1 is SGHTA and CDR2 is FQGNSA in the germline V gene. Between the trimmed V and J ends, which lost 3 bases and 2 bases, there was a span of 8 bases. The CDR3 consists of 13 residues. The CDR3: CASSLTSPYEQYF. The CDR3 DNA sequence: TGTGCCAGCAGCTTGACTAGTCCCTACGAGCAGTACTTC.

Details on this clonotype: Mismatch with germline at one junction end may stem from a read error. The chain recombines TRBV6-1 with TRBJ2-3; possible D gene TRBD1, 5 bases. Germline V gives CDR1 MNHNS, CDR2 SASEGT. The CDR3 is 13 amino acids. CDR3 sequence: CASSRGNTDTLYF. CDR3 DNA sequence: TGTGCCAGCAGTAGGGGCAACACAGATACGCTGTATTTT.

This chain connects TRBV27 to TRBJ1-1, with D uncertain. Trimming took off 5 bases at V and 4 bases at J, with 20 bases between the two ends. Germline V lookup: CDR1 MNHEY, CDR2 SMNVEV (reference sequence). The CDR3 spans 16 residues. The CDR3 spells CASSIVPPSTGTEAFF. The DNA of the CDR3 is TGTGCCAGCAGTATCGTCCCCCCCTCGACGGGCACTGAAGCTTTCTTT.

The chain couples TRBV10-3 to TRBJ2-7; TRBD2 agrees at 7 bases. CDR3 length equals 15 residues. Germline CDR1 and CDR2: ENHRY and SYGVKD. Trimming at V came to 5 bases and at J to 0 bases, leaving 7 bases not matched to a gene. CDR3 in DNA: TGTGCCATCAGTACGGCTAGCGGTGGCTCCTACGAGCAGTACTTC. It translates to CAISTASGGSYEQYF.

In its sample, this clonotype was seen a few times. The J gene is TRBJ2-5, the V gene TRBV9; TRBD2 agrees at 11 bases. V lost 4 bases and J lost 1; bases outside the gene matches: 6. Germline CDR1 reads SGDLS; CDR2 reads YYNGEE. The length of the CDR3 is 16 residues. The CDR3 loop reads CASSPVGTSGQETQYF. The CDR3 DNA is TGTGCCAGCAGCCCTGTCGGGACTAGCGGCCAAGAGACCCAGTACTTC. Full variable domain (outside the CDR3, taken from reference TRBV9 and TRBJ2-5): DSGVTQTPKHLITATGQRVTLRCSPRSGDLSVYWYQQSLDQGLQFLIQYYNGEERAKGNILERFSAQQFPDLHSELNLSSLELGDSALYFCASSPVGTSGQETQYFGPGTRLLVL.

As DNA, the CDR3 is TGTGCCAGCAGCTTAGATGGCCCAGCCTACGAGCAGTACTTC. Protein sequence: CASSLDGPAYEQYF. The gene calls are TRBV11-3 and TRBJ2-7; D is ambiguous. The CDR3 runs to 14 residues. Germline loops: CDR1 SGHNT, CDR2 YENEEA. V lost 0 bases and J lost 2, with 8 bases in between. The full variable domain, with the rest looked up from reference TRBV11-3 and TRBJ2-7, is EAGVVQSPRYKIIEKKQPVAFWCNPISGHNTLYWYLQNLGQGPELLIRYENEEAVDDSQLPKDRFSAERLKGVDSTLKIQPAELGDSAVYLCASSLDGPAYEQYFGPGTRLTVT.